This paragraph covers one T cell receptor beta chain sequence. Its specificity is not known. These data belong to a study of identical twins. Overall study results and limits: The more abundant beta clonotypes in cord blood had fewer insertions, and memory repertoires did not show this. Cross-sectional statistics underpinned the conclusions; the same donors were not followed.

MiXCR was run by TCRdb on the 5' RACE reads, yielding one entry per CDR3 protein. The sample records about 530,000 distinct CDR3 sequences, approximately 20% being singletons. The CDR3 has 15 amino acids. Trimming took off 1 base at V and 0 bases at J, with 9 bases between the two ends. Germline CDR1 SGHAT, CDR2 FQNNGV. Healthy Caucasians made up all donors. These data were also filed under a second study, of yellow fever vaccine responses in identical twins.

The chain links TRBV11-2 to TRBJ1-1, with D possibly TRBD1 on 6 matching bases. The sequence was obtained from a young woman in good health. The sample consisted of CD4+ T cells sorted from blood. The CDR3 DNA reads TGTGCCAGCAGCTTAGCCAGGGACATGAACACTGAAGCTTTCTTT. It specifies CASSLARDMNTEAFF.